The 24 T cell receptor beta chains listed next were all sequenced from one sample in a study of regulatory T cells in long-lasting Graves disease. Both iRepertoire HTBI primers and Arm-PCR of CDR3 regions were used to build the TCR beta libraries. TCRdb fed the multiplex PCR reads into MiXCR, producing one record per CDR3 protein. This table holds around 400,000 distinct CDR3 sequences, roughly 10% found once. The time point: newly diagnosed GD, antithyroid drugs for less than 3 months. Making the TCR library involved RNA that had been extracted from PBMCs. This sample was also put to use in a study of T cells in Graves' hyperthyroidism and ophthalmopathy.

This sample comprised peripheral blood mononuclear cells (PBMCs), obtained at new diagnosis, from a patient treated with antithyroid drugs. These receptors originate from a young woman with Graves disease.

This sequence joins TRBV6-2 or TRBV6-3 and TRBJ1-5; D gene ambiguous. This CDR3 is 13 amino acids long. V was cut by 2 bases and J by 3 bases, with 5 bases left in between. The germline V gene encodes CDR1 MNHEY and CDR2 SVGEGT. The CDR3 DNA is TGTGCCAGCAGTTACGCGACCAATCAGCCCCAGCATTTT. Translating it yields CASSYATNQPQHF.

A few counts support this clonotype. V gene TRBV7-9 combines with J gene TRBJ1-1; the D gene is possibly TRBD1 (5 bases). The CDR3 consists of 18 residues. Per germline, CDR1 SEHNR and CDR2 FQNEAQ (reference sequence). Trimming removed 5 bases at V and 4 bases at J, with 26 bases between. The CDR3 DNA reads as TGTGCCAGCAGCCCGAGACCCAGGGAGGGGCTGATCGGCACTGAAGCTTTCTTT. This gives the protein CASSPRPREGLIGTEAFF.

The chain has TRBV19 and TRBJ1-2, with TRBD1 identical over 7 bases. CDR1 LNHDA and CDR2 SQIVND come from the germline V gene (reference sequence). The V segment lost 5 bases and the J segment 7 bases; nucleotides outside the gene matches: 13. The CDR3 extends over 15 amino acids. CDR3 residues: CASSYILQGFGGYTF. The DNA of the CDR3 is TGTGCCAGTAGTTATATCCTACAGGGGTTCGGTGGCTACACCTTC. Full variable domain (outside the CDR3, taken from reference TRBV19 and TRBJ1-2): DGGITQSPKYLFRKEGQNVTLSCEQNLNHDAMYWYRQDPGQGLRLIYYSQIVNDFQKGDIAEGYSVSREKKESFPLTVTSAQKNPTAFYLCASSYILQGFGGYTFGSGTRLTVV.

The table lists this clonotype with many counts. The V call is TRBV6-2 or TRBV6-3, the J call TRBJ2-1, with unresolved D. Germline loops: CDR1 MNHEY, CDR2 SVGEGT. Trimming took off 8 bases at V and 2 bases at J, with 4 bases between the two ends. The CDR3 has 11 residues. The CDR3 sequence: CASQTYNEQFF. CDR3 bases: TGTGCCAGCCAGACCTACAATGAGCAGTTCTTC.

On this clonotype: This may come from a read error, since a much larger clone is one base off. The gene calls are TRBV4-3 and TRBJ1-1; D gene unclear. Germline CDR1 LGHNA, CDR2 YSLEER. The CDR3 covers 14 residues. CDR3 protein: CASGQDGSNTEAFF. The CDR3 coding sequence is TGCGCCAGCGGCCAAGATGGCAGTAACACTGAAGCTTTCTTT.

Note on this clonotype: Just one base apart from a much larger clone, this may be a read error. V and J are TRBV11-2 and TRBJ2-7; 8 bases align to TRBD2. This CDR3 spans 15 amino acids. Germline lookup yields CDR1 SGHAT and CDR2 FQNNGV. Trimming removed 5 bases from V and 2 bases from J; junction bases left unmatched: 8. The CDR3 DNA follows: TGTGCCAGCAGCCCTATTAGCGGGAACACCTACGAGCAGTACTTC. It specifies CASSPISGNTYEQYF.

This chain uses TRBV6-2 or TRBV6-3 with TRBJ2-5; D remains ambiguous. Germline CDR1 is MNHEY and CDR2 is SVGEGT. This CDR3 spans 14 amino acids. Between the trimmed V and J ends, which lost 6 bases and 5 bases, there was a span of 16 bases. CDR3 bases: TGTGCCAGCAGAACTACCGGGCCCCTGGAGACCCAGTACTTC. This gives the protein CASRTTGPLETQYF.

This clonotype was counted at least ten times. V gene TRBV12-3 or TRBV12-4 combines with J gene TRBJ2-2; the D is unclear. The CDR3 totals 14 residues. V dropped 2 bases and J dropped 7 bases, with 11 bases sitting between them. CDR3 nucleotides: TGTGCCAGCAGTTTACCAGCCTGGGACGGGGAGCTGTTTTTT. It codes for CASSLPAWDGELFF.

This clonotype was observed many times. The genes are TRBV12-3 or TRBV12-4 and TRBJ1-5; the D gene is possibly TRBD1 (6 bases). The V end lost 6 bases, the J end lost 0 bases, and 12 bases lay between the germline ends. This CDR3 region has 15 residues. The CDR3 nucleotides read TGTGCCAGCAGCCAACAGGGAGATAGCAATCAGCCCCAGCATTTT. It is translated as CASSQQGDSNQPQHF.

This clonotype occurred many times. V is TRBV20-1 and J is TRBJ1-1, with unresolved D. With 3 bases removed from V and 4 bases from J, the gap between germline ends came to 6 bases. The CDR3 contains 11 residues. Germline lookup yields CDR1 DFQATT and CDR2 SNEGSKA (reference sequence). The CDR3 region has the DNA TGCAGTGCTAGCTTGCTCACTGAAGCTTTCTTT. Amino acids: CSASLLTEAFF.

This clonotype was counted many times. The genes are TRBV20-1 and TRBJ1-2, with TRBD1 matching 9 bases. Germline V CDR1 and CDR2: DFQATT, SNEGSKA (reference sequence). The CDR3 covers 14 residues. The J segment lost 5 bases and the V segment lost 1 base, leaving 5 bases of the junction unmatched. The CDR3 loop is CSARAGQGYYGYTF. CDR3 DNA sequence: TGCAGTGCTAGAGCGGGACAGGGATATTATGGCTACACCTTC.

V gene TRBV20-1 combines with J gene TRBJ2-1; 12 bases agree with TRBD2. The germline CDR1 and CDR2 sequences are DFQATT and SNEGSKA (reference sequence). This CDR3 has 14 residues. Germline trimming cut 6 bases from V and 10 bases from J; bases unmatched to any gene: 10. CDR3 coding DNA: TGCAGTGCCAGCTCACTAGCGGGGGGTTTGGAGCAGTTCTTC. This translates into CSASSLAGGLEQFF.

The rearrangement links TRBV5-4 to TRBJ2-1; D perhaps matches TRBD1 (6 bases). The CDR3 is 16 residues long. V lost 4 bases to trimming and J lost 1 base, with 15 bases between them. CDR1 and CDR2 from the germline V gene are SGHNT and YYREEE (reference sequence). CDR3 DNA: TGTGCCAGCAGCCCGGCAGGGGATGGATCCTACAATGAGCAGTTCTTC. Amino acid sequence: CASSPAGDGSYNEQFF.

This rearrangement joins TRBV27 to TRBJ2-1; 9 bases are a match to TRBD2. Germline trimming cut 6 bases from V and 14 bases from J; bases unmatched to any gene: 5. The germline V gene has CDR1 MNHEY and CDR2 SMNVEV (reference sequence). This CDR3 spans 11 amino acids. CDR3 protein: CASRLAGWEFF. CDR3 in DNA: TGTGCCAGCAGGCTAGCGGGATGGGAGTTCTTC.

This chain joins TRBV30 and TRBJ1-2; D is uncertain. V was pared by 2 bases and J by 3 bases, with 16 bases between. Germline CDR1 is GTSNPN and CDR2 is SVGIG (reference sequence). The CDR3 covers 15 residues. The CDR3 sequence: CAWSPLQVIHYGYTF. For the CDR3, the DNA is TGTGCCTGGAGTCCTCTCCAGGTTATACACTATGGCTACACCTTC.

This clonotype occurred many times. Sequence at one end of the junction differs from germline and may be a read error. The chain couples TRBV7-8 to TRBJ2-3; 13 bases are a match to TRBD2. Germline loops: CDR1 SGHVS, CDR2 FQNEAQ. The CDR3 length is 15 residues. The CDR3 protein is CTSSLLAGGTDTQYF. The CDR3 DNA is TGTACCAGCAGCTTACTAGCGGGGGGGACAGATACGCAGTATTTT.

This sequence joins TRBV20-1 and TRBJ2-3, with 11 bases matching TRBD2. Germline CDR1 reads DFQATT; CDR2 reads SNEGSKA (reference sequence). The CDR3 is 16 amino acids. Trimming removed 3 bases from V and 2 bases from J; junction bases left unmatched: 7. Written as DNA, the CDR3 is TGCAGTGCTAGTAGCGGGAGGGCCGGGGACACAGATACGCAGTATTTT. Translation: CSASSGRAGDTDTQYF.

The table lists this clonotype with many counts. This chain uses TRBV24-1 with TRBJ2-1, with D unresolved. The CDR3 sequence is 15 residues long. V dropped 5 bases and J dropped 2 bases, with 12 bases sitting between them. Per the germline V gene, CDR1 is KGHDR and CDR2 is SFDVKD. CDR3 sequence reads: CATSGGSAAYNEQFF. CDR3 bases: TGTGCCACCAGTGGGGGAAGCGCCGCCTACAATGAGCAGTTCTTC.

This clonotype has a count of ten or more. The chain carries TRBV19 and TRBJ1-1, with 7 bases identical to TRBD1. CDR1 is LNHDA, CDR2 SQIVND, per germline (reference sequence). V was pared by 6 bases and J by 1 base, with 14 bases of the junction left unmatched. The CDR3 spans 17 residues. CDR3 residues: CASSFAWGTAPNTEAFF. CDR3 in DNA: TGTGCCAGTAGCTTCGCGTGGGGGACAGCCCCGAACACTGAAGCTTTCTTT. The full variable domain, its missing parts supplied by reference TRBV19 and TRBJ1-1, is DGGITQSPKYLFRKEGQNVTLSCEQNLNHDAMYWYRQDPGQGLRLIYYSQIVNDFQKGDIAEGYSVSREKKESFPLTVTSAQKNPTAFYLCASSFAWGTAPNTEAFFGQGTRLTVV.

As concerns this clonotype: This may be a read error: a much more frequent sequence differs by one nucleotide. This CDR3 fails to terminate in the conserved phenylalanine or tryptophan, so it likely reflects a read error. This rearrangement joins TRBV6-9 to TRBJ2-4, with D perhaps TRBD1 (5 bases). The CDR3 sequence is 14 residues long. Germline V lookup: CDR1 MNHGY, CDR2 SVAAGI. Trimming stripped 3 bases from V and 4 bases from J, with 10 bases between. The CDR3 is CASSYGGAKNIQYL. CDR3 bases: TGTGCCAGCAGTTACGGTGGGGCTAAAAACATTCAGTACCTC.

CDR3 amino acids: CASRRRPPDYYEQYF. The CDR3, as DNA: TGTGCCAGCAGACGCAGGCCCCCCGACTACTACGAGCAGTACTTC. This chain uses TRBV2 with TRBJ2-7, with D perhaps TRBD2 (5 bases). The germline V and J ends were trimmed by 6 bases and 3 bases, with 18 bases remaining between them. The V gene's germline CDR1 is SNHLY and CDR2 FYNNEI. The CDR3 runs 15 residues.

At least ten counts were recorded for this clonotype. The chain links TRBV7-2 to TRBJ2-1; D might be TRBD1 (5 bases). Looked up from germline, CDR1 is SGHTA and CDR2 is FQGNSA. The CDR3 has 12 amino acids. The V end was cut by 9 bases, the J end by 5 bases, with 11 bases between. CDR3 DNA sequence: TGTGCCAGTAAGGGGAACCACAATGAGCAGTTCTTC. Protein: CASKGNHNEQFF.

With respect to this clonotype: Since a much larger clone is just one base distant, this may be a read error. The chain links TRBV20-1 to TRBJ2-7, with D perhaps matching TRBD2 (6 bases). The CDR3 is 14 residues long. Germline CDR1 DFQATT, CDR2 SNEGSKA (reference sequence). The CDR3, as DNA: TGCAGTGCTATCGGACTACATTATTCCTACGGGCAGTACTTC. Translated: CSAIGLHYSYGQYF.

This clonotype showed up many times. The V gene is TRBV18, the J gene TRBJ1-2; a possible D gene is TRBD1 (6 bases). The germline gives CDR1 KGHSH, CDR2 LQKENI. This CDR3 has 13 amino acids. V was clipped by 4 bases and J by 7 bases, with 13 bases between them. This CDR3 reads CASSHRQVPGYTF. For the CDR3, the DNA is TGTGCCAGCTCACATAGACAGGTTCCTGGCTACACCTTC.